The clone carrying this T cell receptor beta chain was seen more than once but under ten times. As yet, its antigen is unknown. Germline and junction disagree at one end, which may indicate a read error. This specimen comes from a study of cytomegalovirus exposure and HLA in healthy donors. Across the whole study: The study's early data release held some 85 million unique TCRs from HLA-typed donors.

Per the germline V gene, CDR1 is SNHLY and CDR2 is FYNNEI. The CDR3 runs to 13 residues. General observations from the study: A later analysis found common viral pathogens apparently linked to several of the most significant clusters. Exclusion applied to some V segments, including TRBV6-2 and TRBV6-3, as they were indistinguishable. According to the study, 160 or so TCR beta chains were cytomegalovirus-associated.

PCR involved 60 Vbeta and 13 Jbeta primers. Measured with immunoSEQ multiplex PCR; TCRdb has only the in-frame clones, and not every one. The sample has 54,000 or so clones, about two thirds seen once. The clonotype originates from a woman aged 60-75 years in good health and CMV-seropositive. What was sequenced was PBMCs. The V and J genes are TRBV2 and TRBJ1-1; tentative D call: TRBD1 (5 bases). The CDR3 DNA reads as TGTGCCAGCAGTGAAGCCGGCGTAGGGGTAAGGATCTTT. Translating it yields CASSEAGVGVRIF.